The 32 T cell receptor beta chains below come from one sample, sequenced in a study of monozygotic twins with inflammatory bowel disease (dated by TCRdb to the late 2010s). The receptor library was made with 5' RACE. The sample was run on an Illumina HiSeq 2500. TCRdb reprocessed the reads, and each CDR3 protein sequence is entered once, without DNA. The sample's own table lists 110,000 to 150,000 distinct CDR3 sequences. Together, the top ten hold 1% to 1.5% of the sample. The sequenced sample was blood. These receptors originate from a human donor with ulcerative colitis or Crohn's disease, or a healthy co-twin of an affected twin (not recorded which).

The chain carries TRBV24-1 and TRBJ2-7. This CDR3 contains 12 residues. CDR1 is KGHDR and CDR2 is SFDVKD in the germline V gene. The CDR3 sequence: CATSDHRREQYF.

V usage is TRBV25-1 and J usage is TRBJ1-6; TCRdb selects TRBD1, and the lack of DNA leaves this call unchecked. The CDR3 loop spans 15 amino acids. CDR1 is MGHDK and CDR2 is SYGVNS in the germline V gene. The CDR3 loop is CASSEYRGDNSPLHF.

The chain carries TRBV18 and TRBJ2-3; TCRdb outputs TRBD1, but without DNA this stays unchecked. The germline gives CDR1 KGHSH, CDR2 LQKENI. The CDR3 extends over 15 amino acids. CDR3 in amino acids: CASSPRGIGTDTQYF.

The chain recombines TRBV5-1 with TRBJ1-5. Germline CDR1 reads SGHRS; CDR2 reads YFSETQ. This CDR3 is 13 amino acids long. The chain's CDR3 is CASSRTFNQPQHF.

The gene calls are TRBV20-1 and TRBJ2-1; TCRdb proposes TRBD2, but this gene call is untestable without DNA. Germline CDR1 reads DFQATT; CDR2 reads SNEGSKA (reference sequence). The CDR3 spans 13 residues. CDR3 loop: CSAGTSSYNEQFF.

The V call is TRBV20-1, the J call TRBJ2-1; checking the TCRdb D call of TRBD1 is not possible without DNA. The V gene's germline CDR1 is DFQATT and CDR2 SNEGSKA (reference sequence). The CDR3 runs to 13 residues. This chain's CDR3 is CSARVTGRPEQFF.

J is TRBJ1-4 and V is TRBV20-1. The CDR3 is 13 residues long. Germline V lookup: CDR1 DFQATT, CDR2 SNEGSKA (reference sequence). The CDR3 loop is CSARAGGREKLFF.

The chain carries TRBV5-4 and TRBJ2-1; TCRdb selects TRBD2, and the lack of DNA leaves this call unchecked. The CDR3 loop spans 13 amino acids. The V gene's germline CDR1 is SGHNT and CDR2 YYREEE (reference sequence). This chain's CDR3 is CASSLIAGNEQFF.

The chain joins TRBV19 to TRBJ2-1; TCRdb reports TRBD1, a call that lacks DNA to check it against. The CDR3 has 15 amino acids. The germline V gene has CDR1 LNHDA and CDR2 SQIVND (reference sequence). The CDR3 protein is CASSIIGQSYNEQFF.

The chain links TRBV6-6 to TRBJ1-2; TCRdb reports TRBD1, a call that lacks DNA to check it against. CDR3 length: 11 residues. Germline assignment: CDR1 MNHNY and CDR2 SVGAGI (reference sequence). Here the CDR3 reads CASSQGDGYTF.

J is TRBJ2-1 and V is TRBV7-6; TCRdb's assignment of TRBD1 cannot be checked, as there is no DNA. CDR3 length: 13 amino acids. CDR1 and CDR2 (germline): SGHVS, FNYEAQ. This CDR3 reads CASSHLQGDEQFF.

The rearrangement uses TRBV14 and TRBJ1-6; TCRdb indicates TRBD1, and absent DNA this call remains unverified. CDR1 SGHDN and CDR2 FVKESK come from the germline V gene. This CDR3 contains 15 residues. CDR3 loop: CASSSYRGLDSPLHF.

The gene calls are TRBV10-3 and TRBJ2-1; there is no DNA to check the TCRdb D call of TRBD2. The CDR3 is made up of 14 amino acids. Germline V CDR1 and CDR2: ENHRY, SYGVKD. CDR3 in amino acids: CAISLGPLPNEQFF.

This chain links TRBV28 with TRBJ2-1; the TCRdb call, TRBD1, lacks DNA for checking. This CDR3 spans 14 amino acids. Germline CDR1 and CDR2: MDHEN and SYDVKM. The CDR3 spells CASSLFRQGFEQFF. Drawing the rest from reference TRBV28 and TRBJ2-1, the complete variable domain is DVKVTQSSRYLVKRTGEKVFLECVQDMDHENMFWYRQDPGLGLRLIYFSYDVKMKEKGDIPEGYSVSREKKERFSLILESASTNQTSMYLCASSLFRQGFEQFFGPGTRLTVL.

This chain uses TRBV27 with TRBJ2-7; no DNA is available, so the TRBD2 call from TCRdb remains unchecked. The CDR3 consists of 14 residues. The germline gives CDR1 MNHEY, CDR2 SMNVEV (reference sequence). The CDR3 spells CASSPPGLGYEQYF.

The chain carries TRBV5-1 and TRBJ1-3. The CDR3 loop spans 14 amino acids. Per the germline V gene, CDR1 is SGHRS and CDR2 is YFSETQ. The CDR3 sequence is CASSLSSSGNTIYF. Filled out from reference TRBV5-1 and TRBJ1-3, the complete variable domain reads KAGVTQTPRYLIKTRGQQVTLSCSPISGHRSVSWYQQTPGQGLQFLFEYFSETQRNKGNFPGRFSGRQFSNSRSEMNVSTLELGDSALYLCASSLSSSGNTIYFGEGSWLTVV.

The chain combines TRBV7-9 with TRBJ2-3; TCRdb outputs TRBD1, but without DNA this stays unchecked. The V gene's germline CDR1 is SEHNR and CDR2 FQNEAQ (reference sequence). CDR3 length equals 15 residues. CDR3 protein: CASSLGQGDPDTQYF.

This rearrangement joins TRBV7-3 to TRBJ2-7; TCRdb picks TRBD2, but there is no DNA to check that call. Germline CDR1 and CDR2: SGHTA and FQGTGA. The CDR3 runs 13 residues. The CDR3 region is CASSPTRIGEQYF.

The gene calls are TRBV7-2 and TRBJ2-1; no DNA is available, so the TRBD2 call from TCRdb remains unchecked. The CDR3 is 16 residues long. The germline V gene encodes CDR1 SGHTA and CDR2 FQGNSA. The CDR3 reads CASSALLAGVKNEQFF. Together with reference TRBV7-2 and TRBJ2-1, the CDR3 gives the full variable domain: GAGVSQSPSNKVTEKGKDVELRCDPISGHTALYWYRQSLGQGLEFLIYFQGNSAPDKSGLPSDRFSAERTGGSVSTLTIQRTQQEDSAVYLCASSALLAGVKNEQFFGPGTRLTVL.

CDR3 region: CSVRTGDNYGYTF. V usage is TRBV29-1 and J usage is TRBJ1-2; TCRdb indicates TRBD1, and absent DNA this call remains unverified. This CDR3 has 13 amino acids. CDR1 is SQVTM, CDR2 ANQGSEA, per germline.

The genes are TRBV5-1 and TRBJ2-3; with no DNA, the TCRdb D assignment of TRBD2 cannot be verified. The CDR3 has 15 residues. The germline V gene encodes CDR1 SGHRS and CDR2 YFSETQ. The CDR3 here is CASSLQGLGGDTQYF.

The J gene is TRBJ1-4, the V gene TRBV5-1; the TCRdb call, TRBD1, lacks DNA for checking. Germline V gene data show CDR1 as SGHRS and CDR2 as YFSETQ. CDR3 length: 17 amino acids. The CDR3 loop is CASSPVATPGQGEKLFF.

The J gene is TRBJ2-2, the V gene TRBV19; TCRdb's D gene call, TRBD1, goes unchecked for lack of DNA. Germline assignment: CDR1 LNHDA and CDR2 SQIVND (reference sequence). There are 15 residues in the CDR3. CDR3 protein: CASKITGINTGELFF.

V and J are TRBV24-1 and TRBJ2-5; no DNA is available, so the TRBD2 call from TCRdb remains unchecked. The CDR3 is 15 residues long. Germline assignment: CDR1 KGHDR and CDR2 SFDVKD. The chain's CDR3 is CATSGSLGPQETQYF.

The chain joins TRBV6-5 to TRBJ2-4; the TCRdb D gene call, TRBD1, has no DNA to confirm it. Germline loops: CDR1 MNHEY, CDR2 SVGAGI. The CDR3 sequence is 19 residues long. This chain's CDR3 is CASSYSALQGISTKNIQYF.

The chain combines TRBV20-1 with TRBJ2-2; the TCRdb call, TRBD1, lacks DNA for checking. The germline CDR1 and CDR2 sequences are DFQATT and SNEGSKA (reference sequence). The CDR3 runs to 13 residues. CDR3 amino acids: CSARRGDTGELFF.

The chain employs TRBV12-3 or TRBV12-4 and TRBJ1-1. The length of the CDR3 is 12 residues. The CDR3 here is CASLGENREAFF.

The chain employs TRBV9 and TRBJ2-7. CDR3 length equals 14 residues. The germline CDR1 and CDR2 sequences are SGDLS and YYNGEE. The CDR3: CASSVEFAGHEQYF.

This rearrangement joins TRBV18 to TRBJ1-5. This CDR3 spans 14 amino acids. CDR1 KGHSH and CDR2 LQKENI come from the germline V gene. The CDR3 protein is CASSMGNSNQPQHF.

V and J are TRBV7-3 and TRBJ2-1. CDR1 is SGHTA, CDR2 FQGTGA, per germline. The CDR3 has 15 amino acids. CDR3 amino acids: CASSLTESTANEQFF.

V and J are TRBV29-1 and TRBJ2-7. The germline gives CDR1 SQVTM, CDR2 ANQGSEA. The CDR3 loop spans 13 amino acids. The CDR3 here is CSVIRGSSYEQYF.

This rearrangement joins TRBV18 to TRBJ2-1; TCRdb reports TRBD1, a call that lacks DNA to check it against. The germline gives CDR1 KGHSH, CDR2 LQKENI. The CDR3 has 13 amino acids. This chain's CDR3 is CASSRDRGQEQFF.